A selection of T cell receptor beta chains follows, all from one sample in a study of a mutant IDH1 vaccine in newly diagnosed glioma. These receptors have no known antigen. TCRdb's table, derived via immunoSEQ multiplex PCR, lists solely in-frame clones and lacks some. The repertoire consists of tens of thousands of clones, with around 83% occurring once and the leading ten covering roughly 24%. Sequenced material: PBMCs, taken from a glioma patient whose treatment included an IDH1 peptide vaccine. The receptors stem from a young man with glioma. Each CDR3 is given with its conserved first and last residue. Fields, in order: J gene, D gene, V gene, clone size, CDR3 DNA, CDR3 protein. D genes are given only for firm matches. Expanded clones are given a class, and other clones once, few, many or no size at all.

J: TRBJ2-5
D: -
V: TRBV20-1
size: -
DNA: TGCAGCGCCGCCCATCAAGAGACCCAGTACTTC
CDR3: CSAAHQETQYF

J: TRBJ1-1
D: -
V: TRBV5-4
size: -
DNA: TGTGCCAGCAGCTCTCTTGGGGAGGGTCTGAACACTGAAGCTTTCTTT
CDR3: CASSSLGEGLNTEAFF

J: TRBJ2-7
D: -
V: TRBV28
size: -
DNA: TGTGCCATCAACAGATTCTCCGGGGACTACGAGCAGTACTTC
CDR3: CAINRFSGDYEQYF

J: TRBJ2-7
D: -
V: TRBV6-5
size: -
DNA: TGTGCCAGCAGTTCCCAGGGATACGAGCAGTACTTC
CDR3: CASSSQGYEQYF

J: TRBJ1-2
D: -
V: TRBV9
size: -
DNA: TGTGCCAGCAGCGTAGGTCAGGGCCGCGGCTACACCTTC
CDR3: CASSVGQGRGYTF

J: TRBJ2-3
D: -
V: TRBV10-3
size: once
DNA: TGTGCCATCAGTGAGTTGTTAGCAACAGATACGCAGTATTTT
CDR3: CAISELLATDTQYF

J: TRBJ2-2
D: -
V: TRBV10-3
size: -
DNA: TGTGCCATCAGTTTTAGCGGATCCGAGCGGGAGCTGTTTTTT
CDR3: CAISFSGSERELFF

J: TRBJ2-7
D: -
V: TRBV4-1
size: -
DNA: TGCGCCAGCAGCCAGGCGGACCTTACCTACGAGCAGTACTTC
CDR3: CASSQADLTYEQYF

J: TRBJ2-6
D: -
V: TRBV6-5
size: -
DNA: TGTGCCAGCGGAACTGGGGCCAACGTCCTGACTTTC
CDR3: CASGTGANVLTF

J: TRBJ1-1
D: TRBD1
V: TRBV6-1
size: -
DNA: TGTGCCAGCAGTTCCCGGGACAGGCTCACTGAAGCTTTCTTT
CDR3: CASSSRDRLTEAFF

J: TRBJ2-1
D: TRBD1
V: TRBV5-4
size: -
DNA: TGTGCCAGCAGCTGGGACAGATCCAATGAGCAGTTCTTC
CDR3: CASSWDRSNEQFF

J: TRBJ2-3
D: -
V: TRBV30
size: -
DNA: TGTGCCTGGAGTGTACTCGGGGCCACAGATACGCAGTATTTT
CDR3: CAWSVLGATDTQYF

J: TRBJ2-7
D: -
V: TRBV28
size: few
DNA: TGTGCCAGCAGTTTCGGTACGGGGGATTCCTACGAGCAGTACTTC
CDR3: CASSFGTGDSYEQYF

J: TRBJ2-7
D: TRBD1
V: TRBV29-1
size: once
DNA: TGCAGCGTTGCAGGGGGAGAGGGCTACGAGCAGTACTTC
CDR3: CSVAGGEGYEQYF

J: TRBJ1-5
D: -
V: TRBV19
size: -
DNA: TGTGCCAGTAGTAGGAGGGCAGACAATCAGCCCCAGCATTTT
CDR3: CASSRRADNQPQHF

J: TRBJ2-3
D: TRBD2
V: TRBV7-9
size: medium-sized
DNA: TGTGCCAGCAGCTTAGGACTAGCGGGACAGTTGGATACGCAGTATTTT
CDR3: CASSLGLAGQLDTQYF